This passage covers 15 T cell receptor beta chains from one sample sequenced in a study of OX40 agonist ivuxolimab in advanced cancers. Here immunoSEQ multiplex PCR was the method, and the copy in TCRdb shows in-frame clones only, minus some. The data hold over 65,000 clones, with approximately 80% observed a single time. This specimen consisted of CD4+ or CD8+ T cells sorted from blood, obtained in a trial of the OX40 agonist ivuxolimab. The receptors were gathered from an adult with an advanced solid tumor such as melanoma, head and neck, liver or kidney cancer.

The chain recombines TRBV19 with TRBJ2-7; weak D call: TRBD1 (6 bases). V was cut by 5 bases and J by 5 bases, with 19 bases left in between. This CDR3 is 15 amino acids long. Germline loops: CDR1 LNHDA, CDR2 SQIVND (reference sequence). CDR3 nucleotide sequence: TGTGCCAGTAGTTCAGGGGCAACAGGAGCTGACGAGCAGTACTTC. Residues: CASSSGATGADEQYF.

V usage is TRBV19 and J usage is TRBJ2-7; D is possibly TRBD1 (5 bases). The CDR3 totals 14 residues. V lost 6 bases to trimming and J lost 2 bases, with 14 bases between them. In germline, CDR1 is LNHDA, CDR2 SQIVND (reference sequence). The CDR3 reads CASREQGSPYEQYF. CDR3 coding DNA: TGTGCCAGTAGAGAGCAGGGATCCCCCTACGAGCAGTACTTC.

The rearrangement links TRBV5-1 to TRBJ1-3; D ambiguous. Looked up from germline, CDR1 is SGHRS and CDR2 is YFSETQ. The CDR3 loop spans 14 amino acids. Trimming removed 6 bases from V and 0 bases from J, with 10 bases in between. The CDR3 DNA reads TGCGCCAGCACCATGGGGAGCTCTGGAAACACCATATATTTT. It translates to CASTMGSSGNTIYF. Supplemented by reference TRBV5-1 and TRBJ1-3, the full variable domain reads KAGVTQTPRYLIKTRGQQVTLSCSPISGHRSVSWYQQTPGQGLQFLFEYFSETQRNKGNFPGRFSGRQFSNSRSEMNVSTLELGDSALYLCASTMGSSGNTIYFGEGSWLTVV.

The chain has TRBV5-1 and TRBJ1-1, with no clear D. Trimming shortened V by 4 bases and J by 2 bases, and 9 bases separated the two germline ends. The CDR3 contains 13 residues. Germline V CDR1 and CDR2: SGHRS, YFSETQ. The CDR3 is CASSRLANTEAFF. The CDR3 bases are TGCGCCAGCAGCCGCCTAGCCAACACTGAAGCTTTCTTT.

The rearrangement joins TRBV9 to TRBJ1-6, with 7 bases fitting TRBD1. This CDR3 spans 14 amino acids. The germline CDR1 and CDR2 sequences are SGDLS and YYNGEE. Trimming removed 3 bases from V and 9 bases from J; junction bases left unmatched: 6. In DNA, the CDR3 is TGTGCCAGCAGCGCCGGACAGGTCGCTTCACCCCTCCACTTT. It translates to CASSAGQVASPLHF.

The V call is TRBV5-1, the J call TRBJ1-2; D is undetermined. CDR1 is SGHRS and CDR2 is YFSETQ in the germline V gene. This CDR3 is built from 13 residues. V shed 0 bases and J shed 6 bases, with 9 bases lying between them. The DNA of the CDR3 is TGCGCCAGCAGCTTGGCCCCTGGCGATGGCTACACCTTC. Amino acid sequence: CASSLAPGDGYTF.

As regards this clone: An end of the junction does not agree with germline; a read error may underlie this. The chain has TRBV28 and TRBJ2-1, with 11 bases identical to TRBD2. CDR3 size: 12 residues. From germline, CDR1 is MDHEN and CDR2 SYDVKM. The CDR3 DNA follows: TGTGCCAGCAGTTTGGGGACTAGCGGTAAACTCTTC. Translating gives CASSLGTSGKLF.

J is TRBJ2-1 and V is TRBV28, with TRBD2 matching over 12 bases. Unmatched junction bases numbered 8, after V lost 7 bases and J lost 7 bases. The CDR3 runs to 15 residues. Germline CDR1 reads MDHEN; CDR2 reads SYDVKM. CDR3 sequence reads: CASILAGGPINEQFF. Here the CDR3 DNA reads TGTGCCAGCATCCTAGCGGGGGGGCCTATTAATGAGCAGTTCTTC.

As DNA, the CDR3 is TGTGCCAGCAGTGGCGGGACAGGTGGTTATGGCTACACCTTC. Translated, it gives CASSGGTGGYGYTF. The chain couples TRBV6-1 to TRBJ1-2; 8 bases map to TRBD1. There are 14 residues in the CDR3. V was clipped by 4 bases and J by 5 bases; unmatched bases: 6. CDR1 and CDR2 (germline): MNHNS, SASEGT.

The sample holds a few counts of this clone. This chain uses TRBV6-6 with TRBJ1-2; D gene uncertain. Germline-derived CDR1 and CDR2 are MNHNY and SVGAGI (reference sequence). This CDR3 is 14 amino acids long. The ends were cut back, 2 bases at V and 0 bases at J, with 7 bases in the middle. The CDR3 DNA reads as TGTGCCAGCAGTTACCCCCGGTCTAACTATGGCTACACCTTC. It codes for CASSYPRSNYGYTF.

This chain uses TRBV5-6 with TRBJ1-5; weak D call: TRBD1 (6 bases). This CDR3 comprises 14 residues. Per the germline V gene, CDR1 is SGHDT and CDR2 is YYEEEE. V gave up 4 bases and J gave up 1 base, with 9 bases separating them. CDR3 in amino acids: CASSLRGSNQPQHF. CDR3 nucleotides: TGTGCCAGCAGCCTCAGGGGCAGCAATCAGCCCCAGCATTTT.

This chain's CDR3 is CASSLDDRSKLFF. DNA for the CDR3: TGTGCCAGCAGCTTAGACGACAGGTCCAAACTGTTTTTT. The chain uses TRBV7-9 and TRBJ1-4; TRBD1 is a possible D gene (6 bases). Germline V gene lookup returns CDR1 SEHNR and CDR2 FQNEAQ (reference sequence). Trimming removed 1 base at V and 11 bases at J, with 11 bases between. The CDR3 loop spans 13 amino acids.

The chain uses TRBV29-1 and TRBJ1-4; tentative D call: TRBD1 (5 bases). CDR1 and CDR2 from the germline V gene are SQVTM and ANQGSEA. The CDR3 length is 12 residues. Deletions cut 0 bases from V and 10 bases from J, with 9 bases between. The CDR3 protein is CSVEEGGGKLFF. CDR3 nucleotide sequence: TGCAGCGTTGAAGAGGGCGGGGGAAAACTGTTTTTT.

J is TRBJ2-1 and V is TRBV4-1; D not certain. Deletions cut 2 bases from V and 7 bases from J, with 12 bases between. The CDR3 totals 14 residues. Germline V CDR1 and CDR2: MGHRA, YSYEKL. The CDR3 DNA follows: TGCGCCAGCAGCCAAAATATCGCGTTTAATGAGCAGTTCTTC. Protein: CASSQNIAFNEQFF.

The V call is TRBV5-4, the J call TRBJ2-5, with D possibly matching TRBD1 (6 bases). V lost 4 bases, J lost 3 bases, and 13 bases lay in between. Germline V gene data show CDR1 as SGHNT and CDR2 as YYREEE (reference sequence). The CDR3 is made up of 14 amino acids. CDR3 sequence (DNA): TGTGCCAGCAGCGCCTCTTACAGGGAAGAGACCCAGTACTTC. It translates to CASSASYREETQYF.